This TCR beta chain derives from a study of cytomegalovirus exposure and HLA in healthy donors. Study-wide results and caveats: Researchers reported in a later analysis that common viral pathogens appeared linked to several top clusters. Under in vitro conditions, a few CMV-associated chains were confirmed as specific for CMV antigens.

Both 60 Vbeta primers and 13 Jbeta primers went into the PCR. The table came from immunoSEQ multiplex PCR; TCRdb's copy has only in-frame clones and leaves some out. The sample lists 150,000 to 200,000 clones, approximately 80% seen once, with about 6% in the top ten. Concerning this clone: Its antigen is unknown.

Likely unrecorded immune exposures existed in these nominally healthy donors. Input material: PBMCs. The sequence was collected from a woman in her twenties or thirties in good health and CMV-seropositive.

The CDR3 here is CASSGKTGANQPQHF. CDR3 nucleotides: TGTGCCAGCAGCGGAAAGACAGGGGCCAATCAGCCCCAGCATTTT. The V and J genes are TRBV7-6 and TRBJ1-5, with 8 bases identical to TRBD1. The V and J ends lost 5 bases and 3 bases, in that order; junction bases with no gene match: 6. The CDR3 covers 15 residues. Germline values: CDR1 SGHVS, CDR2 FNYEAQ.